This T cell receptor beta chain was recovered during a study of cytomegalovirus exposure and HLA in healthy donors. Study-level background: 81% of several hundred genotyped donors fell in the Caucasian-associated ancestry cluster. Findings of the study overall: Rare TCR sequences dominated, though some public TCRs recurred in many donors. Earlier analysis found most TCR beta V segments productive about 90% or about 30% of the time.

On this clone itself: The antigen remains unidentified.

It was with 60 Vbeta and 13 Jbeta primers that the PCR ran. The protocol was immunoSEQ multiplex PCR, while the TCRdb copy is restricted to in-frame clones and leaves out a portion. The profile covers 150,000 or so clones, with over 80% appearing a single time and around 4.1% taken by the ten largest. Germline CDR1 reads SEHNR; CDR2 reads FQNEAQ (reference sequence). The CDR3 has 14 amino acids. After removal of 5 bases from V and 11 bases from J, the junction contained 9 bases not matched to a gene. Unrecorded immune exposure was likely among donors, who were nominally healthy when sampled. The genes are TRBV7-9 and TRBJ2-3, with 11 bases fitting TRBD2. Sequenced material: PBMCs. The clonotype comes from a woman between 50 and 59 years old in good health and CMV-seropositive. The CDR3 nucleotides read TGTGCCAGCAGCCAACTAGCGGGAGTGGTTTGGCAGTATTTT. As protein: CASSQLAGVVWQYF.